These T cell receptor beta chains were read from a single sample in a study of cytomegalovirus exposure and HLA in healthy donors. Profiling relied on immunoSEQ multiplex PCR, and the TCRdb table lists in-frame clones only, not all of them. The sample contains 100,000 to 150,000 clones, about 85% of which appear only once. Sequenced: PBMCs. The receptors originated from a man aged 18 to 35 in good health and CMV-seropositive. Both conserved end residues are part of each CDR3. D genes are given only for firm matches. Expanded clones are given a class, and other clones once, few, many or no size at all.

d_gene	abundance	v_gene	j_gene	CDR3nt	CDR3aa
TRBD1	NA	TRBV5-1	TRBJ2-3	TGCGCCAGCAGCTTGAGGTGGACAGGGAGCACAGATACGCAGTATTTT	CASSLRWTGSTDTQYF
NA	NA	TRBV5-1	TRBJ2-3	TGCGCCAGCAGCTTAAATGGCCGTTCTAGCACAGATACGCAGTATTTT	CASSLNGRSSTDTQYF
NA	few	TRBV5-5	TRBJ1-1	TGTGCCAGCAGCTTGGGCGCTTCGGAGCCCCGAAGGAGAGCTTTCTTT	CASSLGASEPRRRAFF
TRBD1	NA	TRBV6-4	TRBJ1-5	TGTGCCAGCAGAAGGCGACAGGGGGCTCGGAATCAGCCCCAGCATTTT	CASRRRQGARNQPQHF
TRBD2	NA	TRBV19	TRBJ2-7	TGTGCCAGTAGTAGAGGGACTAGCGGGAGTTCCCACGAGCAGTACTTC	CASSRGTSGSSHEQYF
TRBD2	NA	TRBV4-1	TRBJ2-1	TGCGCCAGCAGCCAAGAGCCGGGACTAGCGGGAAGCCCCACCTACAATGAGCAGTTCTTC	CASSQEPGLAGSPTYNEQFF
TRBD1	NA	TRBV2	TRBJ1-6	TGTGCCAGCAGTCGGGACAGTTATAATTCACCCCTCCACTTT	CASSRDSYNSPLHF
TRBD1	NA	TRBV10-2	TRBJ2-7	TGCGCCGTTTACAGGGGCGAGCAGTACTTC	CAVYRGEQYF
NA	NA	TRBV19	TRBJ1-5	TGTGCCAGTAGTATAGACAGAAATAATCAGCCCCAGCATTTT	CASSIDRNNQPQHF
NA	NA	TRBV4-3	TRBJ2-5	TGCGCCAGCAGCCAAGGGTGCCAATGGGAGTATACGCAAGAGACCCAGTACTTC	CASSQGCQWEYTQETQYF
TRBD1	NA	TRBV7-2	TRBJ2-5	TGTGCCAGCAGCCTTATTGGACAGGGCCAAGAGACCCAGTACTTC	CASSLIGQGQETQYF
TRBD1	NA	TRBV6-6	TRBJ1-5	TGTGCCAGCGGACCCGGGACAGCCATCAATCAGCCCCAGCATTTT	CASGPGTAINQPQHF
TRBD1	few	TRBV4-1	TRBJ1-1	TGCGCCAGCAGCCAAAGCCGCGGACAGGGGTACACTGAAGCTTTCTTT	CASSQSRGQGYTEAFF
NA	NA	TRBV23-1	TRBJ1-5	TGCGCCAGCAGTCAAACGGAACCACGGGGGAATCAGCCCCAGCATTTT	CASSQTEPRGNQPQHF